This T cell receptor beta chain stems from a study of blood T cell repertoires in COVID-19. Study as a whole: From T cells, B-cell-depleted T cells, or PBMCs came the material, which was cDNA or gDNA.

The V gene end was trimmed by 4 bases and the J gene end by 5 bases; junction bases not matched to a gene: 4. Germline V gene data show CDR1 as LNHDA and CDR2 as SQIVND (reference sequence). This CDR3 is 13 amino acids long. Assay used: immunoSEQ multiplex PCR; TCRdb lists only in-frame clones, some missing. The sample shows tens of thousands of clones, more than 80% of them seen only once. Sequencing was performed on peripheral blood. The V call is TRBV19, the J call TRBJ1-2; 7 nucleotides match TRBD1. The TCR originated in a man in his 60s with active or convalescent COVID-19. The CDR3 DNA reads TGTGCCAGTAGTACCGGGACAGTATATGGCTACACCTTC. This sequence encodes CASSTGTVYGYTF.